This T cell receptor (beta chain) is drawn from a study of T cell repertoires in cytomegalovirus infection. Trimming took 0 bases from V and 3 from J, leaving 15 bases between them. The CDR3 consists of 17 residues. The germline CDR1 and CDR2 sequences are MGHRA and YSYEKL. Note on this clonotype: The antigen is unknown.

TCRdb reprocessed the reads via MiXCR and lists one record per CDR3 protein. Of about 830,000 distinct CDR3 sequences in the sample, approximately 32% were seen once. The V call is TRBV4-1, the J call TRBJ1-5, with D uncertain. Sequenced material: cultured CD8+ T cells from PBMCs, taken from culture after CMV antigen stimulation. This TCR was recovered from a human donor in good health (CMV status not recorded). Some clones in this sample may be carry-over from other donors' samples. The CDR3 DNA reads as TGCGCCAGCAGCCAAGATCTTCCGGCGGTGCCCAATCAGCCCCAGCATTTT. This codes for CASSQDLPAVPNQPQHF.